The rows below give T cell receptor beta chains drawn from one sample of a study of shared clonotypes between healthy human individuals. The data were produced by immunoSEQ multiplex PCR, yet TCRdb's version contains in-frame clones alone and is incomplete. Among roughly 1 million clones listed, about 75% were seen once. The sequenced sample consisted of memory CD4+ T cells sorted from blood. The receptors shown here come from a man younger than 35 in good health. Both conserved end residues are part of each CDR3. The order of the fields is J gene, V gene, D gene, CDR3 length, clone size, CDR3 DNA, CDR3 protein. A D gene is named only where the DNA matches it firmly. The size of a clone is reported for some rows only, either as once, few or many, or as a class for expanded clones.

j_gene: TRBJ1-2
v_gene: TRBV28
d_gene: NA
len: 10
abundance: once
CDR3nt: TGTGCCAGCAGTTCGGAAGGCTACACCTTC
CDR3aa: CASSSEGYTF

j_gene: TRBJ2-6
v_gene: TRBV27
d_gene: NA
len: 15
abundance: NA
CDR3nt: TGTGCCAGCAGTTACCGAACGTCTGGGGCCAACGTCCTGACTTTC
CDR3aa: CASSYRTSGANVLTF

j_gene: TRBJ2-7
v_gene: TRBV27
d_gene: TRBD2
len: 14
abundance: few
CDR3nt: TGTGCCAGCAGTAGACTAGCGGGACTCTACGAGCAGTACTTC
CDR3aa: CASSRLAGLYEQYF

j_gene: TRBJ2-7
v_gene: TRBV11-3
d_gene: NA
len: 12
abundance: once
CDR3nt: TGTGCCAGCAGCAACAATTTGTACGAGCAGTACTTC
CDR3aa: CASSNNLYEQYF

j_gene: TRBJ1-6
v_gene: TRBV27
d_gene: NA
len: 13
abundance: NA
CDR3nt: TGTGCCAGCAGTTCGCAGGGGAGTTCACCCCTCCACTTT
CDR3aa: CASSSQGSSPLHF

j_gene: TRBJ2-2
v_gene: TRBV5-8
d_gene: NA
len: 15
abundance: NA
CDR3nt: TGTGCCAGCAGCTTGCGTGGGCTGGATACCGGGGAGCTGTTTTTT
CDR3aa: CASSLRGLDTGELFF

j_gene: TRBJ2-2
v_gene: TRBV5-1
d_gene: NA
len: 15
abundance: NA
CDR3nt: TGCGCCAGCAGCTTGCGGGCGGGGCGCACCGGGGAGCTGTTTTTT
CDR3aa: CASSLRAGRTGELFF

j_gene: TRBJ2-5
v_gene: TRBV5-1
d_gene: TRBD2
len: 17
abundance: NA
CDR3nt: TGCGCCAGCAGCCCGACTGGACTAGCGGGGGGGCAGAAGACCCAGTACTTC
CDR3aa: CASSPTGLAGGQKTQYF

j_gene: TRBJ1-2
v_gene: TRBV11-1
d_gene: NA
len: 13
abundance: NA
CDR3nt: TGTGCCAGCAGCAAGGACGGACTTTATGGCTACACCTTC
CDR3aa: CASSKDGLYGYTF

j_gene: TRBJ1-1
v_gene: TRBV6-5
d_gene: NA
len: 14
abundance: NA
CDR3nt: TGTGCCAGCAGTTACTTGGGTCGGGACACTGAAGCTTTCTTT
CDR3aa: CASSYLGRDTEAFF

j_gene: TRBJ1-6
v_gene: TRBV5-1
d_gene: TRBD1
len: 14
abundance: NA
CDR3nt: TGCGCCAGCAGACCGGGACAGGCGAATTCACCCCTCCACTTT
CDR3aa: CASRPGQANSPLHF

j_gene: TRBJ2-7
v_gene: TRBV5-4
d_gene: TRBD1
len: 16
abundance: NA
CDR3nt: TGTGCCAGCAGCTTGGTAGGGGCAGGGGGTAACTACGAGCAGTACTTC
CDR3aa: CASSLVGAGGNYEQYF

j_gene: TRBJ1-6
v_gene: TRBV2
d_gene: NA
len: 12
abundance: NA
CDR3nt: TGTGCCAGCAGGGAGGGTGGATCACCCCTCCACTTT
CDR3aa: CASREGGSPLHF

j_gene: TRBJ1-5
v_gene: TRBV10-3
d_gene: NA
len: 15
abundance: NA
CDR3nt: TGTGCCATCAGTGAGGGCGGGAGAGGCGACGGGTCCCAGCATTTT
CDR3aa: CAISEGGRGDGSQHF

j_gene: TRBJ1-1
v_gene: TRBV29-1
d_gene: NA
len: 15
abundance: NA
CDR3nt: TGCAGCGTCCCCCGGGCTCTGGGGTATAGTTCTGAAGCTTTCTTT
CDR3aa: CSVPRALGYSSEAFF

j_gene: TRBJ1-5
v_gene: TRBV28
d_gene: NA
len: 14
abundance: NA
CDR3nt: TGTGCCAGCAGTTTACCGGGGTACAATCAGCCCCAGCATTTT
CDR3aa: CASSLPGYNQPQHF